One TCR beta chain is described in this entry. Its antigen is still unknown. Base qualities are not recorded, but no much larger clone differs from it by a single base. Another Seattle source contributed samples from volunteer blood donors who had recovered from COVID-19. Collaborating institutions collected whole blood in K2EDTA tubes following their own protocols. Collaborator samples were shipped for TCRbeta analysis as frozen whole blood, isolated PBMCs, or DNA extracted from either sample type. This sample stems from a study of blood T cell repertoires in COVID-19 (dated by TCRdb to about 2020). Background for the entire study: The collaborator samples originated in the United States, Italy and Spain and spanned the acute and convalescent phases of COVID-19. The prospective study material was composed of cDNA or gDNA derived from T cells, B-cell-depleted T cells, or PBMCs. Deeply sampled blood TCRbeta repertoires from subjects exposed to, actively infected with, or recovered from COVID-19 were included in the dataset. The repertoires were released in a freely available public database intended as a resource for research on the immune response to SARS-CoV-2. Samples were obtained from the ongoing ImmuneRACE study (first 160 participants) and from approximately 1,200 subjects provided by 6 global collaborators. Nearly every sample came with metadata listing a de-identified subject ID, COVID-19 status, age in years and sex. Where available, HLA class I and class II types were obtained from metadata supplied by the sample provider rather than from assay-based typing.

Study-level results and caveats: How much clinical and demographic metadata was included differed by source and by participant, and the metadata was provided uncurated.

TCRbeta CDR3 regions were amplified from genomic DNA using the immunoSEQ Assay, a bias-controlled multiplex PCR. Turning to the authors' computational methods: Nucleated cell counts per sample were estimated from amplification of reference gene primers within the assay. Sequence reads were collapsed and filtered to measure the absolute abundance of every unique TCRbeta CDR3 rearrangement. For each sample, productive Simpson clonality was calculated by taking the square root of Simpson's diversity index across productive rearrangements. TCRdb re-hosts the immuneACCESS table, in-frame sequences only. Its copies lack some clones; in the studies checked, an unresolved V gene accounts for under half of them, and the cause for the rest is not known. V, J and clone size are taken as reported in that table, and D and trimming were inferred from the DNA itself. Across this sample there are some 180,000 clones, with approximately 90% seen only once. Approximately 2% of the sample belongs to the ten largest clones.

A distance of 9 bases separates the germline ends of V and J, which lose 6 bases and 3 bases respectively. The cysteine opens and the phenylalanine closes a CDR3 of 13 amino acids. The read is trimmed to its CDR3 DNA, 39 bases read in frame from base 1. CDR1 and CDR2 were assigned from the germline V gene as MNHEY and SVGAGI. The sample consisted of peripheral blood. The chain is encoded by TRBV6-5 joined to TRBJ1-5; the D gene is unclear. The TCR originated in a man aged 50 to 59 who had recovered from COVID-19. The CDR3 protein is CASRAGSNQPQHF. The DNA is TGTGCCAGCAGGGCGGGATCCAATCAGCCCCAGCATTTT.